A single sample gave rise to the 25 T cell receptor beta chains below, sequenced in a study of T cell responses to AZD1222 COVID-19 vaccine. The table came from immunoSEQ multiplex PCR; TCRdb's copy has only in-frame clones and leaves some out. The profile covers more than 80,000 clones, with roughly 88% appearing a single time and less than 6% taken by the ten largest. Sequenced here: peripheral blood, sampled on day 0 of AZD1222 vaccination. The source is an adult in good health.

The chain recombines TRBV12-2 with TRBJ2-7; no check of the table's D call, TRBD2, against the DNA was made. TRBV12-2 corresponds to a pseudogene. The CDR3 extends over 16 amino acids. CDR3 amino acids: CASPHRSRGNNYEQYF. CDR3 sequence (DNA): TGTGCAAGTCCCCATCGCAGCCGGGGGAACAACTACGAGCAGTACTTC.

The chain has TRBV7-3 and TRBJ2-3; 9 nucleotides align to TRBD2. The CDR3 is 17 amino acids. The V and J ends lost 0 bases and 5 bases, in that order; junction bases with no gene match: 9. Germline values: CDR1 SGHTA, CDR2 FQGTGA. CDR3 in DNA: TGTGCCAGCAGCTTAACGGGGGCCTCTAGCGGGAAAGATACGCAGTATTTT. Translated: CASSLTGASSGKDTQYF.

The CDR3 coding sequence is TGTGCCAGCAGCTTGGATGGTAGCGCAGGAGGGGGCTACACCTTC. Amino acid sequence: CASSLDGSAGGGYTF. V usage is TRBV5-4 and J usage is TRBJ1-2; D unclear. The V end was cut by 0 bases, the J end by 8 bases, with 17 bases between. CDR1 is SGHNT and CDR2 is YYREEE in the germline V gene (reference sequence). The CDR3 is 15 residues long.

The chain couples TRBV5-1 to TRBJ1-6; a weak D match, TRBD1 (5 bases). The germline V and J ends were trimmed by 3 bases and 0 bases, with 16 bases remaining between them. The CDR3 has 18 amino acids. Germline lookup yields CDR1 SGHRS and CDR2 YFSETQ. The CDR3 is CASSSPGGSVSYNSPLHF. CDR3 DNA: TGCGCCAGCAGCTCGCCCGGGGGGTCTGTCTCCTATAATTCACCCCTCCACTTT.

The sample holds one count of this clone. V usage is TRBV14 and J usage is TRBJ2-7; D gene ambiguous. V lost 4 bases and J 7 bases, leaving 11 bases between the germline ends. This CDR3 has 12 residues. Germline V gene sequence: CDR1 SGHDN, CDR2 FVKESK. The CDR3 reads CASSPTPWEQYF. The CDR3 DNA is TGTGCCAGCAGCCCGACCCCTTGGGAGCAGTACTTC.

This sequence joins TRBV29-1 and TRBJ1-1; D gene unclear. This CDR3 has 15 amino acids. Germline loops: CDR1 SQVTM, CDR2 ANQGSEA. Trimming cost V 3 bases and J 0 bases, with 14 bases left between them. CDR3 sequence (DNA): TGCAGCGTTGATGGGGTTTCCCTGATGAACACTGAAGCTTTCTTT. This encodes CSVDGVSLMNTEAFF.

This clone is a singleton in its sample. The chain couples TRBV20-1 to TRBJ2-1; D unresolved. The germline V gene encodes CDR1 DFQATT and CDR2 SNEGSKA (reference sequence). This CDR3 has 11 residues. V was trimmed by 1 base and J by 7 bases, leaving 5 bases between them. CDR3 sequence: CSARVLNEQFF. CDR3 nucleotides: TGCAGTGCTAGAGTTTTGAATGAGCAGTTCTTC.

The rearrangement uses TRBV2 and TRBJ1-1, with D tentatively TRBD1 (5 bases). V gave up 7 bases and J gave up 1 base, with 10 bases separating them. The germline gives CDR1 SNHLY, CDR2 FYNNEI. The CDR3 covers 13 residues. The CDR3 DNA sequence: TGTGCCAGCACGAGGGGTGGGAACACTGAAGCTTTCTTT. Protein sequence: CASTRGGNTEAFF.

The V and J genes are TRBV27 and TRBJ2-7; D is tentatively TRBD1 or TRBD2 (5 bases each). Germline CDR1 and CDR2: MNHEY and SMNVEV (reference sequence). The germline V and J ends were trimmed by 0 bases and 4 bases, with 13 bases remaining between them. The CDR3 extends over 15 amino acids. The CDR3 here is CASSLSTVGTYEQYF. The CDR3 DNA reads TGTGCCAGCAGTTTATCCACAGTGGGGACGTACGAGCAGTACTTC.

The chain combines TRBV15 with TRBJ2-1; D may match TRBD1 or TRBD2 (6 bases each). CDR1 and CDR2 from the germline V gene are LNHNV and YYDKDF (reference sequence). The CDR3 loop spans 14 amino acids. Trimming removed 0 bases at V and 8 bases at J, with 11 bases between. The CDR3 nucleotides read TGTGCCACCAGCAGAGATCAGGGGAGGCATGAGCAGTTCTTC. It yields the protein CATSRDQGRHEQFF.

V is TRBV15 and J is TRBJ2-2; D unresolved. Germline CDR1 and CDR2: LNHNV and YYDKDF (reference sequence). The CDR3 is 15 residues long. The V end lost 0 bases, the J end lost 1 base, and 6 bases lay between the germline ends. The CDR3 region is CATSRDTENTGELFF. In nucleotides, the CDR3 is TGTGCCACCAGCAGAGACACAGAGAACACCGGGGAGCTGTTTTTT.

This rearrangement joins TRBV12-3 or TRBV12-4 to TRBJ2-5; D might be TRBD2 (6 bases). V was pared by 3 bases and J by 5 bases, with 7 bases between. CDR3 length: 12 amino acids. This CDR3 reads CASSFGGETQYF. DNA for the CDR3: TGTGCCAGCAGTTTTGGAGGGGAGACCCAGTACTTC.

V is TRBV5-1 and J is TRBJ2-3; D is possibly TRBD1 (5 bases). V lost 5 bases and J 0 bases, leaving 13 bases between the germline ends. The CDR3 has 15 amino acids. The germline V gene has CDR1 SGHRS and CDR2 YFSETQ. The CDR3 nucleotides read TGCGCCAGCAGTTTCGACAGATCTAGCACAGATACGCAGTATTTT. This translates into CASSFDRSSTDTQYF.

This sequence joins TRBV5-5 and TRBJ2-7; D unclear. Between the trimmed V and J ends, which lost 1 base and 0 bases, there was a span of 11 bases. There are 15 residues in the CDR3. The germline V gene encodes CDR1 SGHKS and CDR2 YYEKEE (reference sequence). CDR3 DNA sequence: TGTGCCAGCAGCTTGATACTTCACAGCTCCTACGAGCAGTACTTC. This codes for CASSLILHSSYEQYF.

The CDR3 bases are TGTGCCAGTAGAGGAGGGGCCAGTGGAAACACCATATATTTT. Amino acid sequence: CASRGGASGNTIYF. The chain uses TRBV19 and TRBJ1-3; maybe TRBD1 (5 bases). Trimming removed 6 bases from V and 3 bases from J, with 12 bases in between. Germline V CDR1 and CDR2: LNHDA, SQIVND (reference sequence). This CDR3 is 14 amino acids long.

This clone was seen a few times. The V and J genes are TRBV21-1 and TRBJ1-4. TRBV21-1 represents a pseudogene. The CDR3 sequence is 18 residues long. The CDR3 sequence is CASSKKGERGAPNEKLFF. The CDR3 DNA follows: TGTGCCAGCAGCAAAAAAGGGGAGCGGGGGGCGCCTAATGAAAAACTGTTTTTT.

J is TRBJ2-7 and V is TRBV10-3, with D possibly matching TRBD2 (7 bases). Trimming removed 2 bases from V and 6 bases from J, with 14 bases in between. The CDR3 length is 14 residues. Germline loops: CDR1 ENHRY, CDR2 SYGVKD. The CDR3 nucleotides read TGTGCCATCAGTGAGGCCGGGGGGCGAGGCGAGCAGTACTTC. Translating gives CAISEAGGRGEQYF.

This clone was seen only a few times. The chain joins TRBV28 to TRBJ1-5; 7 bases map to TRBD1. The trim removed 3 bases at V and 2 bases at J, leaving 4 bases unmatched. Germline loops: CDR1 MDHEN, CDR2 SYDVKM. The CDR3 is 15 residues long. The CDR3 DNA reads TGTGCCAGCAGTTTGAGCGGGACAGGCAATCAGCCCCAGCATTTT. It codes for CASSLSGTGNQPQHF.

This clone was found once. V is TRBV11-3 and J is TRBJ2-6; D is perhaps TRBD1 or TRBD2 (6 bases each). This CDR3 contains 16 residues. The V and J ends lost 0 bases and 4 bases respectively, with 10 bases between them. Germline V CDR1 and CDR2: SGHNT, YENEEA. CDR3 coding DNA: TGTGCCAGCAGCTTAGAAGGGGGGTCCGGGGCCAACGTCCTGACTTTC. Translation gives CASSLEGGSGANVLTF.

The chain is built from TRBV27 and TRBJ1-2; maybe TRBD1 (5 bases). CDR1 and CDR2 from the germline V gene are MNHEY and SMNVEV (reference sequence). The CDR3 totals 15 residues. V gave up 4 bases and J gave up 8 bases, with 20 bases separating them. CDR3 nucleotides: TGTGCCAGCAGTTCCCGTGGTGGGGCCCGGTGGGGCTACACCTTC. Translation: CASSSRGGARWGYTF.

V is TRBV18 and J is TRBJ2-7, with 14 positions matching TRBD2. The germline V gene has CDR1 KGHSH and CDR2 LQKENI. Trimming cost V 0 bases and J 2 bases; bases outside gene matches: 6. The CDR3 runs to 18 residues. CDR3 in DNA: TGTGCCAGCTCACCACCGACGGGACTAGCGGGAGCGGCCTACGAGCAGTACTTC. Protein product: CASSPPTGLAGAAYEQYF.

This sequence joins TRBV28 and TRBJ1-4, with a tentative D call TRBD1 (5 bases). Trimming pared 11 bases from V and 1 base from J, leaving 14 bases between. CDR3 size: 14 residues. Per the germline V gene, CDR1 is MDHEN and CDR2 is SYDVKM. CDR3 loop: CAGGSPRTNEKLFF. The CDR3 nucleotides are TGTGCCGGGGGGAGCCCGAGAACTAATGAAAAACTGTTTTTT.

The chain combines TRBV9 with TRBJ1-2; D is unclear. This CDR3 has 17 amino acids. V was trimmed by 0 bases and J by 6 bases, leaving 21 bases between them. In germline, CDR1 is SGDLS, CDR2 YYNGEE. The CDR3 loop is CASSVGEGSEAKDGYTF. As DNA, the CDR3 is TGTGCCAGCAGCGTAGGTGAAGGCTCTGAGGCTAAGGATGGCTACACCTTC. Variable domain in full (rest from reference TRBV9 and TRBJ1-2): DSGVTQTPKHLITATGQRVTLRCSPRSGDLSVYWYQQSLDQGLQFLIQYYNGEERAKGNILERFSAQQFPDLHSELNLSSLELGDSALYFCASSVGEGSEAKDGYTFGSGTRLTVV.

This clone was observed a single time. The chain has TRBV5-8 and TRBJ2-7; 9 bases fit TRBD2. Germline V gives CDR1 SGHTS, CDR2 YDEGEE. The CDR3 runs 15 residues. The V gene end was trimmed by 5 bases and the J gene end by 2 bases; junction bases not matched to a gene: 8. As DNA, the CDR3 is TGTGCCAGCAGAACAGTAGCGGGAGTGACCTACGAGCAGTACTTC. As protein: CASRTVAGVTYEQYF.

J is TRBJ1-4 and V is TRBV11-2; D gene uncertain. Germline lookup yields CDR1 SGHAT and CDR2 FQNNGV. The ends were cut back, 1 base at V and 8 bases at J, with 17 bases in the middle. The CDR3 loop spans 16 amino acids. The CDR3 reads CASSLGYTPGREKLFF. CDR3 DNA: TGTGCCAGCAGCTTAGGATATACCCCCGGTCGCGAAAAACTGTTTTTT.